These T cell receptor beta chains were read from a single sample in a study of blood T cells in healthy people across ages. TCRdb fed the 5' RACE reads into MiXCR, producing one record per CDR3 protein. This sample has 1.5 million to 2 million distinct CDR3 sequences, with 39% found just once. The source material was blood. The receptor set was obtained from a human donor in good health. CDR3s include the opening cysteine and the closing phenylalanine or tryptophan. The order of the fields is V gene, J gene, D gene, clone size, CDR3 DNA, CDR3 protein. The D gene is left open where the match is weak. Expanded clones are given a class, and other clones once, few, many or no size at all.

>TRBV20-1|TRBJ2-1|NA|NA
TGCAGTGCCCAACAGTACGGCAGGCTGACGGTGGGCAATGAGCAGTTCTTC
CSAQQYGRLTVGNEQFF
>TRBV10-3|TRBJ2-2|NA|once
TGTGCCATCAGTGAGGCCACCGGGGAGCTGTTTTTT
CAISEATGELFF
>TRBV5-6|TRBJ2-1|NA|few
TGTGCCAGCAGCTTGGGGCACCCTGAGCAGTTCTTC
CASSLGHPEQFF
>TRBV7-9|TRBJ1-1|NA|NA
TGTGCCAGCAGCACCACACCCAACACTGAAGCTTTCTTT
CASSTTPNTEAFF
>TRBV5-1|TRBJ2-6|NA|NA
TGCGCCAGCAGCTTCCTTGCCGGCTCTGGGGCCAACGTCCTGACTTTC
CASSFLAGSGANVLTF
>TRBV11-2|TRBJ2-7|NA|NA
TGTGCCAGCAGCGCCCCCGGGACATATCAGTACTTC
CASSAPGTYQYF
>TRBV6-1|TRBJ1-2|TRBD1|few
TGTGCCAGCAGTGCCGGGACAGGGGTCTATGGCTACACCTTC
CASSAGTGVYGYTF
>TRBV3-1|TRBJ2-5|TRBD1|few
TGTGCCAGCAGCCACCAGGGGGCAGGAGAGACCCAGTACTTC
CASSHQGAGETQYF
>TRBV7-9|TRBJ1-2|NA|few
TGCGCCAGCAGCTTAGGCCGGGGGGCGCAAGGTGGCTACACCTTC
CASSLGRGAQGGYTF
>TRBV28|TRBJ2-7|NA|NA
TGTGCCCGCAGTTTATGGTCAACCAACTACGAGCAGTACTTC
CARSLWSTNYEQYF